This passage covers 32 T cell receptor beta chains from one sample sequenced in a study of T cells after yellow fever vaccination. TCRdb recomputed calls from the 5' RACE reads with MiXCR, one row per CDR3 protein. The table lists some 340,000 distinct CDR3 sequences, about 10% of them singletons. Sequenced here: CD4+ T cells sorted from PBMCs, sampled 45 days after the yellow fever booster vaccination. These receptors originate from a man in his late teens or twenties who received the YFV17D yellow fever vaccine.

This clonotype was seen at least ten times. The chain recombines TRBV5-5 with TRBJ2-1; D is perhaps TRBD2 (5 bases). V was shortened by 2 bases and J by 9 bases, with 12 bases between the two germline ends. The CDR3 runs to 13 residues. Germline V gene sequence: CDR1 SGHKS, CDR2 YYEKEE (reference sequence). CDR3 sequence (DNA): TGTGCCAGCAGCTTTAACAGCGGCGCTGAGCAGTTCTTC. Translated: CASSFNSGAEQFF.

In this sample, this clonotype turned up a few times. The chain links TRBV6-5 to TRBJ1-3; a possible D gene is TRBD1 (5 bases). V lost 6 bases and J 0 bases, leaving 21 bases between the germline ends. Germline CDR1 MNHEY, CDR2 SVGAGI. CDR3 length: 18 residues. The CDR3 protein is CASSQTETYYYSGNTIYF. The DNA for the CDR3 is TGTGCCAGCAGCCAGACAGAGACTTACTACTACTCTGGAAACACCATATATTTT.

The chain carries TRBV4-3 and TRBJ1-1; D may be TRBD1 (5 bases). The CDR3 contains 14 residues. The V gene lost 1 base and the J gene lost 3 bases, with 9 bases spanning the gap. Germline CDR1 reads LGHNA; CDR2 reads YSLEER. CDR3 region: CASSQVGRDTEAFF. DNA for the CDR3: TGCGCCAGCAGCCAAGTGGGCAGGGACACTGAAGCTTTCTTT.

This clonotype was found a few times. The chain joins TRBV4-2 to TRBJ1-2; no firm D call. Trimming cost V 0 bases and J 5 bases, with 16 bases left between them. The V gene's germline CDR1 is LGHNA and CDR2 YNFKEQ. CDR3 length: 16 residues. CDR3 sequence (DNA): TGTGCCAGCAGCCAAGATGAGGCTCAGGCCCGTTATGGCTACACCTTC. Its protein is CASSQDEAQARYGYTF.

The chain recombines TRBV5-1 with TRBJ1-4; D may be TRBD1 (6 bases). The CDR3 loop spans 15 amino acids. V was shortened by 4 bases and J by 4 bases, with 14 bases between the two germline ends. The germline gives CDR1 SGHRS, CDR2 YFSETQ. CDR3 sequence: CASSVGQTLNEKLFF. DNA of the CDR3: TGCGCCAGCAGCGTAGGACAGACCCTTAATGAAAAACTGTTTTTT. Combining the CDR3 with reference TRBV5-1 and TRBJ1-4 gives the whole variable domain KAGVTQTPRYLIKTRGQQVTLSCSPISGHRSVSWYQQTPGQGLQFLFEYFSETQRNKGNFPGRFSGRQFSNSRSEMNVSTLELGDSALYLCASSVGQTLNEKLFFGSGTQLSVL.

This clonotype was seen ten or more times. For the CDR3, the DNA is TGTGCCAGCAGCGCGCCGGGCGCAACAGGGGTCCCCTTCTCCTACGAGCAGTACGTC. Protein sequence: CASSAPGATGVPFSYEQYV. V is TRBV9 and J is TRBJ2-7; 7 nucleotides line up with TRBD1. In germline, CDR1 is SGDLS, CDR2 YYNGEE. V trimming: 3 bases; J trimming: 0 bases; junction bases outside the gene matches: 18. The length of the CDR3 is 19 residues.

The sample holds many counts of this clonotype. This chain uses TRBV20-1 with TRBJ2-3; 13 nucleotides align to TRBD2. The ends lost 4 bases at V and 1 base at J; junction bases unmatched: 8. The CDR3 has 17 amino acids. CDR1 is DFQATT, CDR2 SNEGSKA, per germline (reference sequence). The CDR3 nucleotides read TGCAGTGCTACGACTAGCGGGGGGAAAAGTGGCACAGATACGCAGTATTTT. Translation: CSATTSGGKSGTDTQYF.

This CDR3 reads CASSSTLQGFMNTEAFF. CDR3 DNA: TGTGCCAGCAGTTCGACTTTACAGGGGTTCATGAACACTGAAGCTTTCTTT. V and J are TRBV6-2 or TRBV6-3 and TRBJ1-1, with TRBD1 identical over 7 bases. The V and J ends lost 4 bases and 0 bases, in that order; junction bases with no gene match: 11. The CDR3 length is 17 residues. In germline, CDR1 is MNHEY, CDR2 SVGEGT.

At least ten counts were recorded for this clonotype. V and J are TRBV6-6 and TRBJ1-4; D may be TRBD1 (5 bases). The germline V and J ends were trimmed by 6 bases and 5 bases, with 19 bases remaining between them. CDR1 is MNHNY, CDR2 SVGAGI, per germline (reference sequence). CDR3 length equals 16 residues. CDR3 coding DNA: TGTGCCAGCAGCTATGGCCAGGGATTAAGAAATGAAAAACTGTTTTTT. Translating gives CASSYGQGLRNEKLFF.

In its sample, this clonotype was seen a few times. The chain couples TRBV15 to TRBJ2-1, with 7 nucleotides matching TRBD2. The CDR3 extends over 15 amino acids. Germline V lookup: CDR1 LNHNV, CDR2 YYDKDF (reference sequence). The trim removed 0 bases at V and 9 bases at J, leaving 8 bases unmatched. The CDR3: CATSRDPASGREQFF. CDR3 DNA: TGTGCCACCAGCAGAGATCCGGCTAGCGGTCGTGAGCAGTTCTTC.

The chain uses TRBV7-8 and TRBJ2-7, with D possibly matching TRBD1 (5 bases). CDR1 is SGHVS and CDR2 is FQNEAQ in the germline V gene. There are 15 residues in the CDR3. V lost 1 base, J lost 0 bases, and 10 bases lay in between. The CDR3 loop reads CASSLDRTNSYEQYF. CDR3 bases: TGTGCCAGCAGCTTAGATAGGACAAACTCCTACGAGCAGTACTTC.

The chain is built from TRBV12-3 or TRBV12-4 and TRBJ2-7, with a possible D match to TRBD1 (6 bases). This CDR3 has 14 residues. Trimming stripped 2 bases from V and 5 bases from J, with 13 bases between. The CDR3 spells CASSLLYRVDEQYF. CDR3 bases: TGTGCCAGCAGTTTATTGTACAGGGTGGACGAGCAGTACTTC.

This rearrangement joins TRBV4-2 to TRBJ1-2, with D possibly TRBD1 on 6 matching bases. The V end lost 6 bases, the J end lost 8 bases, and 22 bases lay between the germline ends. CDR1 is LGHNA, CDR2 YNFKEQ, per germline. The CDR3 runs to 15 residues. Written as DNA, the CDR3 is TGTGCCAGCAGACGCCCTACAGGGTCATTTGGGGGCTACACCTTC. Amino acid sequence: CASRRPTGSFGGYTF.

This clonotype was detected only a few times. The gene calls are TRBV6-5 and TRBJ1-5; D uncertain. This CDR3 is built from 13 residues. V lost 2 bases to trimming and J lost 5 bases, with 7 bases between them. Germline CDR1 and CDR2: MNHEY and SVGAGI. CDR3 coding DNA: TGTGCCAGCAGTTACACCCAATATCAGCCCCAGCATTTT. Its translation is CASSYTQYQPQHF.

The genes are TRBV20-1 and TRBJ1-2, with D unclear. The CDR3 consists of 12 residues. Germline V gene data show CDR1 as DFQATT and CDR2 as SNEGSKA (reference sequence). The V end was cut by 5 bases, the J end by 4 bases, with 11 bases between. DNA of the CDR3: TGCAGTGCTGGCGACAAATTCTATGGCTACACCTTC. Translated, it gives CSAGDKFYGYTF.

A few counts support this clonotype. The genes are TRBV7-9 and TRBJ1-4, with 7 bases lining up with TRBD1. The CDR3 loop spans 17 amino acids. V shed 2 bases and J 4 bases; nucleotides not matched to a gene: 10. The germline CDR1 and CDR2 sequences are SEHNR and FQNEAQ (reference sequence). The CDR3 is CASSLQRGPRLNEKLFF. Written as DNA, the CDR3 is TGTGCCAGCAGCTTACAGAGGGGGCCCCGGCTTAATGAAAAACTGTTTTTT.

The chain couples TRBV4-3 to TRBJ1-6, with a possible D match to TRBD1 (5 bases). Germline V gene data show CDR1 as LGHNA and CDR2 as YSLEER. CDR3 size: 13 residues. V gave up 2 bases and J gave up 8 bases, with 7 bases separating them. CDR3 bases: TGCGCCAGCAGCCAACAACAGGATTCACCCCTCCACTTT. Amino acid sequence: CASSQQQDSPLHF.

This clonotype was found many times. This rearrangement joins TRBV6-5 to TRBJ1-6; 7 bases are a match to TRBD1. The germline V gene encodes CDR1 MNHEY and CDR2 SVGAGI. Germline trimming cut 6 bases from V and 9 bases from J; bases unmatched to any gene: 20. This CDR3 region has 18 residues. This CDR3 is CASSRALGQAGGISPLHF. DNA of the CDR3: TGTGCCAGCAGCCGGGCTCTCGGACAGGCCGGAGGGATTTCACCCCTCCACTTT.

This clonotype has only a few counts. The V and J genes are TRBV7-8 and TRBJ1-3; the D is unclear. This CDR3 contains 13 residues. Germline V lookup: CDR1 SGHVS, CDR2 FQNEAQ. The germline V and J ends were trimmed by 6 bases and 4 bases, with 10 bases remaining between them. Here the CDR3 reads CASRSLGGNTIYF. The CDR3 region has the DNA TGTGCCAGCAGGAGCTTAGGCGGAAACACCATATATTTT.

In this sample, this clonotype turned up many times. The J gene is TRBJ2-5, the V gene TRBV12-3 or TRBV12-4, with D possibly matching TRBD2 (6 bases). The V end was cut by 6 bases, the J end by 5 bases, with 16 bases between. This CDR3 is built from 14 residues. CDR3 sequence: CASSVPGTPETQYF. Here the CDR3 DNA reads TGTGCCAGCAGCGTGCCTGGGACTCCGGAGACCCAGTACTTC.

This clonotype has ten or more counts. This rearrangement joins TRBV2 to TRBJ2-1; D gene uncertain. CDR1 is SNHLY, CDR2 FYNNEI, per germline. The CDR3 totals 14 residues. Trimming removed 2 bases at V and 8 bases at J, with 13 bases between. The DNA for the CDR3 is TGTGCCAGCAGTGAACTCGGCAGTATCTATGAGCAGTTCTTC. Amino acid sequence: CASSELGSIYEQFF.

V usage is TRBV30 and J usage is TRBJ2-2; 7 nucleotides line up with TRBD1. V dropped 1 base and J dropped 6; count of bases not matched to a gene: 8. This CDR3 region has 15 residues. Germline V gene lookup returns CDR1 GTSNPN and CDR2 SVGIG (reference sequence). The CDR3 reads CAWSGGQAGPGELFF. Written as DNA, the CDR3 is TGTGCCTGGAGTGGAGGACAGGCGGGTCCCGGGGAGCTGTTTTTT.

This clonotype was detected ten times or more. The rearrangement joins TRBV6-1 to TRBJ2-7; D uncertain. Trimming took 6 bases from V and 0 from J, leaving 12 bases between them. CDR1 is MNHNS and CDR2 is SASEGT in the germline V gene. The CDR3 length is 14 residues. The CDR3 sequence: CASSGNTYSYEQYV. CDR3 DNA: TGTGCCAGCAGCGGTAACACATACTCCTACGAGCAGTACGTC.

This clonotype was picked up a small number of times. The CDR3 reads CATSRDFGPGNTIYF. DNA of the CDR3: TGTGCCACCAGCAGAGATTTCGGCCCTGGAAACACCATATATTTT. The rearrangement joins TRBV15 to TRBJ1-3; D not resolved. Trimming pared 0 bases from V and 2 bases from J, leaving 8 bases between. The CDR3 sequence is 15 residues long. Germline V gene sequence: CDR1 LNHNV, CDR2 YYDKDF (reference sequence).

This rearrangement joins TRBV12-3 or TRBV12-4 to TRBJ1-3; D gene unclear. Trimming removed 1 base at V and 8 bases at J, with 6 bases between. This CDR3 is 12 amino acids long. Here the CDR3 DNA reads TGTGCCAGCAGTTTAGTTGAGTACACCATATATTTT. It encodes CASSLVEYTIYF.

The chain couples TRBV7-3 to TRBJ1-2; a possible D gene is TRBD1 (5 bases). Trimming stripped 8 bases from V and 2 bases from J, with 12 bases between. The CDR3 is 13 amino acids. Germline CDR1 is SGHTA and CDR2 is FQGTGA. The CDR3 loop reads CASAMGGNYGYTF. The CDR3 bases are TGTGCCAGCGCCATGGGGGGGAACTATGGCTACACCTTC.

The chain is built from TRBV13 and TRBJ2-3, with 13 bases lining up with TRBD2. J was trimmed by 5 bases and V by 4 bases; bases with no gene match: 6. Looked up from germline, CDR1 is PRHDT and CDR2 is FYEKMQ (reference sequence). This CDR3 comprises 16 residues. The CDR3 loop reads CASSSGTSGVGDTQYF. Here the CDR3 DNA reads TGTGCCAGCAGCTCCGGGACTAGCGGGGTTGGAGATACGCAGTATTTT.

This clonotype appeared a few times. This sequence joins TRBV2 and TRBJ1-2; the D is unclear. The CDR3 totals 14 residues. The V gene's germline CDR1 is SNHLY and CDR2 FYNNEI. V dropped 1 base and J dropped 3 bases, with 9 bases sitting between them. The CDR3 coding sequence is TGTGCCAGCAGTGAAGATGGTCGATACTATGGCTACACCTTC. Its protein product is CASSEDGRYYGYTF.

This clonotype was seen a few times. J is TRBJ1-6 and V is TRBV4-3, with a tentative D call TRBD1 (5 bases). Germline CDR1 LGHNA, CDR2 YSLEER. Trimming shortened V by 6 bases and J by 9 bases, and 18 bases separated the two germline ends. CDR3 length equals 15 residues. CDR3: CASSIRVGQSSPLHF. CDR3 nucleotide sequence: TGCGCCAGCAGTATCAGGGTTGGGCAAAGTTCACCCCTCCACTTT.

This clonotype was counted only a few times. CDR3 amino acids: CASSRRAGRKETQYF. The CDR3 nucleotides read TGTGCCAGCAGCCGGAGGGCAGGGCGGAAAGAGACCCAGTACTTC. This chain uses TRBV7-8 with TRBJ2-5; the D gene is possibly TRBD2 (6 bases). From germline, CDR1 is SGHVS and CDR2 FQNEAQ. The CDR3 has 15 residues. V dropped 5 bases and J dropped 3 bases, with 16 bases sitting between them. Full variable domain (rest looked up from reference TRBV7-8 and TRBJ2-5): GAGVSQSPRYKVAKRGQDVALRCDPISGHVSLFWYQQALGQGPEFLTYFQNEAQLDKSGLPSDRFFAERPEGSVSTLKIQRTQQEDSAVYLCASSRRAGRKETQYFGPGTRLLVL.

The rearrangement joins TRBV7-8 to TRBJ1-5, with 12 positions matching TRBD1. Germline CDR1 is SGHVS and CDR2 is FQNEAQ. The length of the CDR3 is 17 residues. With V trimmed by 5 bases and J by 2 bases, 7 bases remained unmatched. CDR3 loop: CASSAGQGAVGNQPQHF. The CDR3 bases are TGTGCCAGCAGCGCGGGACAGGGGGCAGTTGGCAATCAGCCCCAGCATTTT.

The gene calls are TRBV7-3 and TRBJ2-2; 10 nucleotides line up with TRBD1. The CDR3 totals 17 residues. Germline CDR1 is SGHTA and CDR2 is FQGTGA. Unmatched junction bases numbered 1, after V lost 0 bases and J lost 0 bases. The CDR3 is CASSLTGQGPNTGELFF. CDR3 nucleotide sequence: TGTGCCAGCAGCTTAACGGGACAGGGGCCGAACACCGGGGAGCTGTTTTTT.